What follows is one T cell receptor beta chain and its context. Its antigen is not identified. This sample was taken from a study of cytomegalovirus exposure and HLA in healthy donors. About the research overall: Falling in the Caucasian-associated ancestry cluster were about four fifths of 300 to 500 genotyped donors.

Primers for the PCR totalled 60 Vbeta and 13 Jbeta. Here immunoSEQ multiplex PCR was the method, and the copy in TCRdb shows in-frame clones only, minus some. The data hold roughly 110,000 clones, with 55% to 85% observed a single time. Findings of the study overall: In a later analysis, specific HLA alleles were associated with approximately 17,000 TCR beta sequences at a 0.05 false discovery rate. Reportedly, TCR beta sequences accurately predicted HLA-A and HLA-B alleles in most subjects. Productive rates of about 87% or about 30% were seen for most TCR beta V segments in an earlier analysis.

Per germline, CDR1 KGHSH and CDR2 LQKENI. V was clipped by 4 bases and J by 3 bases, with 13 bases between them. The length of the CDR3 is 14 residues. The sequenced material came from PBMCs. The J gene is TRBJ2-7, the V gene TRBV18, with D maybe TRBD1 (6 bases). This TCR was recovered from a man aged 25 to 40 in good health and CMV-seronegative. The CDR3 DNA is TGTGCCAGCTCACTGGACAGAAACAGCTACGAGCAGTACTTC. Translating it yields CASSLDRNSYEQYF.